This T cell receptor beta chain was profiled in a study of identical twins. General study points: The degree of excess twin sharing was weaker in beta out-of-frame sequences. Cross-sectional statistics underpinned the conclusions; the same donors were not followed.

TCRdb itself ran the 5' RACE reads through MiXCR, one entry per CDR3 protein. The sample holds around 480,000 distinct CDR3 sequences, roughly 13% seen once. This CDR3 region has 15 residues. V was cut by 0 bases and J by 3 bases, with 12 bases left in between. CDR1 and CDR2 from the germline V gene are LGHDT and YNNKEL (reference sequence). This clonotype has just a few counts. No antigen is known for it. These records were also assigned to another study, of yellow fever vaccine responses in identical twins.

This receptor was obtained from a woman aged 18-29 years in good health. Source material: CD4+ T cells sorted from blood. This rearrangement joins TRBV3-1 to TRBJ2-7, with D uncertain. This CDR3 is CASSQDPSPGYEQYF. Written as DNA, the CDR3 is TGTGCCAGCAGCCAAGATCCCAGCCCTGGCTACGAGCAGTACTTC.